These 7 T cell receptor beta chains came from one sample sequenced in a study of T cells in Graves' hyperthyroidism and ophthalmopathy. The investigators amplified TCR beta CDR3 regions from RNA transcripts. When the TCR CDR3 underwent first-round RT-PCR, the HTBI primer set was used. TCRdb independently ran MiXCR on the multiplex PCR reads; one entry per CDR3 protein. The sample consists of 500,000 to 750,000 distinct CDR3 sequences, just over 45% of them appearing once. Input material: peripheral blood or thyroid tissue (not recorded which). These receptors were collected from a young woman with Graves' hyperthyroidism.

The CDR3 protein is CASRTSGIEQYF. DNA for the CDR3: TGTGCCAGTAGGACTAGCGGGATCGAGCAGTACTTC. This rearrangement joins TRBV6-2 or TRBV6-3 to TRBJ2-7, with 12 bases identical to TRBD2. V was pared by 9 bases and J by 6 bases, with 3 bases of the junction left unmatched. This CDR3 has 12 amino acids. Germline V CDR1 and CDR2: MNHEY, SVGEGT.

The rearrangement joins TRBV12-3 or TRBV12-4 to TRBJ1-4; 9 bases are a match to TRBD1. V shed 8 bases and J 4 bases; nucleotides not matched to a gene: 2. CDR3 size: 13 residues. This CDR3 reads CASGTGLNEKLFF. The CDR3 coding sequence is TGTGCCAGCGGGACAGGGCTTAATGAAAAACTGTTTTTT.

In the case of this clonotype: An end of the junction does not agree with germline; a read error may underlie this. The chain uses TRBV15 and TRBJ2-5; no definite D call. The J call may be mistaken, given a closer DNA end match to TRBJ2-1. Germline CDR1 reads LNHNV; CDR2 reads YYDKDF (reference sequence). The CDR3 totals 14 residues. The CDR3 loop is CATSGDLEVVEQFF. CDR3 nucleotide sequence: TGTGCCACCAGCGGAGATCTAGAGGTTGTTGAGCAGTTCTTC.

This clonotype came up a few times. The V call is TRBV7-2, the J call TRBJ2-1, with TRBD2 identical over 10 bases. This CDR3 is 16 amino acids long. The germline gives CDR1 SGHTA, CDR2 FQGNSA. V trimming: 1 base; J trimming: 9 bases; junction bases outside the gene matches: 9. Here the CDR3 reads CASSLDGTSEGGEQFF. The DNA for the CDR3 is TGTGCCAGCAGCTTAGATGGGACTAGCGAGGGGGGTGAGCAGTTCTTC. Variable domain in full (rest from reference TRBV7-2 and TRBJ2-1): GAGVSQSPSNKVTEKGKDVELRCDPISGHTALYWYRQSLGQGLEFLIYFQGNSAPDKSGLPSDRFSAERTGGSVSTLTIQRTQQEDSAVYLCASSLDGTSEGGEQFFGPGTRLTVL.

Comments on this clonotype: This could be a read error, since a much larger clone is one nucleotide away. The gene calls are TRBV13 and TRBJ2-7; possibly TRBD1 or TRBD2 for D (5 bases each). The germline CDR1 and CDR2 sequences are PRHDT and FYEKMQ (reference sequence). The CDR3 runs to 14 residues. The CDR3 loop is CASSSLGDPYEQHF. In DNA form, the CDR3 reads TGTGCCAGCAGCTCCTTGGGGGACCCCTACGAGCAGCACTTC.

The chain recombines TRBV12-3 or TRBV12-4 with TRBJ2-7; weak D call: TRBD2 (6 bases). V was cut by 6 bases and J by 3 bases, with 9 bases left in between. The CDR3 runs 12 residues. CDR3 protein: CASSRDCYEQYF. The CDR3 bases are TGTGCCAGCAGCCGGGACTGCTACGAGCAGTACTTC.

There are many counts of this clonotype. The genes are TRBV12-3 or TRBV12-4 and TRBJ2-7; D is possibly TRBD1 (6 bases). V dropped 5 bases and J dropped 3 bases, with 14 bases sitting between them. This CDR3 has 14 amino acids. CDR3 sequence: CASSPPGHSYEQYF. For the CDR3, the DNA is TGTGCCAGCAGTCCCCCGGGACACAGCTACGAGCAGTACTTC.